One sample yielded the 31 T cell receptor beta chains listed below, sequenced in a study of shared clonotypes between healthy human individuals. Sequenced by immunoSEQ multiplex PCR; TCRdb stores in-frame clones only, minus some. Here the sample spans about 2.3 million clones, about 90% being singletons. The sample comprised naive CD4+ T cells from PBMCs. Subset of the sample: CD45RA+ positively selected. All receptors come from a man in his late teens or twenties in good health. Some clones in this sample may be carry-over from other donors' samples.

The rearrangement joins TRBV27 to TRBJ2-2, with D perhaps matching TRBD2 (6 bases). V lost 4 bases to trimming and J lost 7 bases, with 19 bases between them. Germline CDR1 reads MNHEY; CDR2 reads SMNVEV (reference sequence). This CDR3 has 16 residues. CDR3 DNA sequence: TGTGCCAGCAGTTCCCTACTAGCCGTCGAGATCGGGGAGCTGTTTTTT. Translated: CASSSLLAVEIGELFF.

This chain uses TRBV7-9 with TRBJ1-2, with D hard to call. Trimming left V 2 bases short and J 3 bases short, with 10 bases between. In germline, CDR1 is SEHNR, CDR2 FQNEAQ (reference sequence). The CDR3 has 14 amino acids. Here the CDR3 DNA reads TGTGCCAGCAGCTTACACGGTGGACACTATGGCTACACCTTC. Translation gives CASSLHGGHYGYTF.

The J gene is TRBJ1-4, the V gene TRBV7-9; no clear D gene. This CDR3 is 13 amino acids long. Germline V gene data show CDR1 as SEHNR and CDR2 as FQNEAQ (reference sequence). With 2 bases removed from V and 3 bases from J, the gap between germline ends came to 4 bases. Here the CDR3 reads CASSLKANEKLFF. CDR3 nucleotide sequence: TGTGCCAGCAGCTTAAAAGCTAATGAAAAACTGTTTTTT. Variable domain in full (rest from reference TRBV7-9 and TRBJ1-4): DTGVSQNPRHKITKRGQNVTFRCDPISEHNRLYWYRQTLGQGPEFLTYFQNEAQLEKSRLLSDRFSAERPKGSFSTLEIQRTEQGDSAMYLCASSLKANEKLFFGSGTQLSVL.

The rearrangement links TRBV7-3 to TRBJ1-1, with no clear D. The CDR3 spans 15 residues. Looked up from germline, CDR1 is SGHTA and CDR2 is FQGTGA. The ends were cut back, 3 bases at V and 2 bases at J, with 13 bases in the middle. The CDR3 spells CASSLVATANTEAFF. The DNA of the CDR3 is TGTGCCAGCAGCTTGGTCGCTACAGCCAACACTGAAGCTTTCTTT.

V is TRBV7-2 and J is TRBJ2-5; D remains unclear. V was clipped by 5 bases and J by 4 bases, with 8 bases between them. Germline assignment: CDR1 SGHTA and CDR2 FQGNSA. The CDR3 is 12 amino acids. The CDR3 DNA reads TGTGCCAGCAGCCCCAATCGAGAGACCCAGTACTTC. This translates into CASSPNRETQYF.

CDR3 nucleotides: TGTGCCAGCAGTTTACGGGCGGTCTACACCTTC. Amino acid sequence: CASSLRAVYTF. The chain couples TRBV28 to TRBJ1-2; D gene unclear. The CDR3 extends over 11 amino acids. V gave up 2 bases and J gave up 10 bases, with 8 bases separating them. Germline V gives CDR1 MDHEN, CDR2 SYDVKM.

This sequence joins TRBV7-5 and TRBJ2-1; the listed D gene, TRBD1, was not tested against the DNA. TRBV7-5 is a recognized pseudogene. The CDR3 runs 11 residues. This CDR3 is CVRSQYNEQFF. The CDR3 DNA is TGTGTCAGAAGCCAGTACAATGAGCAGTTCTTC.

The genes are TRBV19 and TRBJ2-7; D is unresolved. V was shortened by 1 base and J by 1 base, with 8 bases between the two germline ends. The CDR3 consists of 14 residues. Germline V gene data show CDR1 as LNHDA and CDR2 as SQIVND (reference sequence). The chain's CDR3 is CASSIVRFSYEQYF. DNA of the CDR3: TGTGCCAGTAGTATAGTGCGCTTTTCCTACGAGCAGTACTTC.

Comments on this clone: Other DNA sequences in the sample encode the same CDR3. The chain carries TRBV5-4 and TRBJ1-1, with D possibly matching TRBD1 (6 bases). Between the trimmed V and J ends, which lost 0 bases and 1 base, there was a span of 13 bases. The germline V gene encodes CDR1 SGHNT and CDR2 YYREEE (reference sequence). This CDR3 has 16 amino acids. This CDR3 is CASSLGGQGTNTEAFF. The DNA of the CDR3 is TGTGCCAGCAGCTTGGGCGGCCAGGGGACGAACACTGAAGCTTTCTTT.

In regard to this clone: Other DNA sequences in this specimen translate into the identical CDR3. J is TRBJ2-3 and V is TRBV29-1; 13 bases map to TRBD2. Trimming took 4 bases from V and 4 from J; bases not matched to a gene: 2. Germline CDR1 and CDR2: SQVTM and ANQGSEA. The CDR3 has 14 residues. The CDR3 DNA reads as TGCAGCGTTGGACTAGCGGGAGGCCCAGATACGCAGTATTTT. This sequence encodes CSVGLAGGPDTQYF.

In its sample, this clone was seen once. The V and J genes are TRBV25-1 and TRBJ2-4; 8 nucleotides line up with TRBD1. Germline CDR1 MGHDK, CDR2 SYGVNS. The CDR3 length is 14 residues. J lost 6 bases, V lost 3 bases, and 4 bases had no gene match. The CDR3 spells CASSDATGVNIQYF. The CDR3 coding sequence is TGTGCCAGCAGTGACGCGACAGGGGTAAACATTCAGTACTTC.

The chain employs TRBV2 and TRBJ2-7, with D uncertain. The CDR3 runs 12 residues. Germline V lookup: CDR1 SNHLY, CDR2 FYNNEI. Trimming took off 6 bases at V and 6 bases at J, with 12 bases between the two ends. The CDR3 nucleotides read TGTGCCAGCAGGGCTGACGGGCCCGAGCAGTACTTC. This gives the protein CASRADGPEQYF. The whole variable domain, remainder taken from reference TRBV2 and TRBJ2-7, is EPEVTQTPSHQVTQMGQEVILRCVPISNHLYFYWYRQILGQKVEFLVSFYNNEISEKSEIFDDQFSVERPDGSNFTLKIRSTKLEDSAMYFCASRADGPEQYFGPGTRLTVT.

For this clone: Other DNA sequences of this sample code for an identical CDR3. V and J are TRBV6-5 and TRBJ2-1; 10 positions agree with TRBD2. The CDR3 contains 15 residues. Germline CDR1 reads MNHEY; CDR2 reads SVGAGI. After removal of 4 bases from V and 4 bases from J, the junction contained 4 bases not matched to a gene. The CDR3 DNA is TGTGCCAGCAGTTTCGGACTAGCGGCTTACAATGAGCAGTTCTTC. It yields the protein CASSFGLAAYNEQFF.

The genes are TRBV6-5 and TRBJ2-5; no clear D. The CDR3 sequence is 14 residues long. Germline-derived CDR1 and CDR2 are MNHEY and SVGAGI. Trimming stripped 5 bases from V and 2 bases from J, with 12 bases between. The CDR3 bases are TGTGCCAGCAGTACAGTGGCAGGTCAAGAGACCCAGTACTTC. This encodes CASSTVAGQETQYF.

Regarding this clone: Other DNA sequences in this specimen translate into the identical CDR3. The chain uses TRBV7-3 and TRBJ2-5; 10 nucleotides align to TRBD2. V dropped 1 base and J dropped 5; count of bases not matched to a gene: 7. The CDR3 totals 16 residues. Germline CDR1 reads SGHTA; CDR2 reads FQGTGA. CDR3 region: CASSLRAGGPGETQYF. The CDR3 DNA reads as TGTGCCAGCAGCTTAAGAGCGGGAGGGCCCGGGGAGACCCAGTACTTC.

Details on this clone: The same CDR3 is also encoded by other DNA sequences in this sample. The J gene is TRBJ2-3, the V gene TRBV29-1; D ambiguous. This CDR3 comprises 13 residues. The germline CDR1 and CDR2 sequences are SQVTM and ANQGSEA. Trimming stripped 0 bases from V and 1 base from J, with 5 bases between. The CDR3 spells CSVEEGGTDTQYF. The CDR3 coding sequence is TGCAGCGTTGAAGAGGGCGGCACAGATACGCAGTATTTT.

The rearrangement joins TRBV14 to TRBJ2-7, with 12 bases fitting TRBD2. V lost 3 bases, J lost 6 bases, and 6 bases stayed unmatched. The CDR3 is 15 amino acids. The germline CDR1 and CDR2 sequences are SGHDN and FVKESK. For the CDR3, the DNA is TGTGCCAGCAGCCATCGACTAGCGGGAGTTGGCGAGCAGTACTTC. Translated, it gives CASSHRLAGVGEQYF. Drawing the rest from reference TRBV14 and TRBJ2-7, the complete variable domain is EAGVTQFPSHSVIEKGQTVTLRCDPISGHDNLYWYRRVMGKEIKFLLHFVKESKQDESGMPNNRFLAERTGGTYSTLKVQPAELEDSGVYFCASSHRLAGVGEQYFGPGTRLTVT.

V gene TRBV4-2 combines with J gene TRBJ2-5; 9 nucleotides align to TRBD1. The CDR3 has 15 residues. Per the germline V gene, CDR1 is LGHNA and CDR2 is YNFKEQ. Trimming took 3 bases from V and 0 from J; bases not matched to a gene: 2. Written as DNA, the CDR3 is TGTGCCAGCAGCCAGGGGACAGGGAACCAAGAGACCCAGTACTTC. Translated, it gives CASSQGTGNQETQYF.

A single count supports this clone. The chain employs TRBV29-1 and TRBJ2-3; tentatively, D is TRBD2 (7 bases). Looked up from germline, CDR1 is SQVTM and CDR2 is ANQGSEA. CDR3 length: 12 amino acids. The V and J ends lost 4 bases and 4 bases respectively, with 9 bases between them. The CDR3 DNA follows: TGCAGCGTTGGCGGGGGCGCAGATACGCAGTATTTT. Amino acid sequence: CSVGGGADTQYF.

Concerning this clone: Other DNA variants within this sample encode the same CDR3. V and J are TRBV7-3 and TRBJ2-1; D gene uncertain. CDR3 length: 13 residues. The ends were cut back, 4 bases at V and 5 bases at J, with 9 bases in the middle. Per germline, CDR1 SGHTA and CDR2 FQGTGA. In DNA, the CDR3 is TGTGCCAGCAGCTCGACCCGGGACAATGAGCAGTTCTTC. This gives the protein CASSSTRDNEQFF.

The V gene is TRBV10-3, the J gene TRBJ1-2, with unresolved D. This CDR3 is 15 amino acids long. Trimming removed 6 bases from V and 2 bases from J, with 16 bases in between. The germline CDR1 and CDR2 sequences are ENHRY and SYGVKD. This CDR3 is CAIRDTLTVNYGYTF. Written as DNA, the CDR3 is TGTGCCATCAGGGATACTCTGACTGTGAACTATGGCTACACCTTC.

This clone was observed once. This chain links TRBV7-9 with TRBJ2-3; TRBD2 matches at 13 bases. Germline trimming cut 5 bases from V and 0 bases from J; bases unmatched to any gene: 8. The CDR3 extends over 18 amino acids. The V gene's germline CDR1 is SEHNR and CDR2 FQNEAQ (reference sequence). CDR3 loop: CASSPILAGGTSTDTQYF. The CDR3 DNA reads TGTGCCAGCAGCCCGATACTAGCGGGAGGGACTAGCACAGATACGCAGTATTTT.

The chain is built from TRBV29-1 and TRBJ2-3; TRBD1 agrees at 10 bases. This CDR3 region has 13 residues. J lost 3 bases, V lost 7 bases, and 4 bases had no gene match. Germline V CDR1 and CDR2: SQVTM, ANQGSEA. The CDR3: CSAPGQGTDTQYF. The CDR3 nucleotides read TGCAGCGCCCCGGGACAGGGGACAGATACGCAGTATTTT.

The chain carries TRBV7-9 and TRBJ1-2; D is unclear. The V gene's germline CDR1 is SEHNR and CDR2 FQNEAQ (reference sequence). Trimming took off 5 bases at V and 4 bases at J, with 14 bases between the two ends. The CDR3 is made up of 14 amino acids. The CDR3, as DNA: TGTGCCAGCAGCCATGGGGAAGGGCGCTATGGCTACACCTTC. Its translation is CASSHGEGRYGYTF.

The rearrangement uses TRBV29-1 and TRBJ2-5; 8 bases agree with TRBD2. Germline V gene lookup returns CDR1 SQVTM and CDR2 ANQGSEA. V was clipped by 7 bases and J by 2 bases; unmatched bases: 9. The CDR3 sequence is 14 residues long. The chain's CDR3 is CSAPAAGVQETQYF. CDR3 DNA: TGCAGCGCCCCTGCAGCGGGAGTTCAAGAGACCCAGTACTTC.

The CDR3 reads CASSKSGSGNTIYF. The CDR3, as DNA: TGTGCCAGCAGCAAAAGTGGCAGTGGAAACACCATATATTTT. The V call is TRBV7-2, the J call TRBJ1-3; unclear D gene. The germline V gene has CDR1 SGHTA and CDR2 FQGNSA. Between the trimmed V and J ends, which lost 5 bases and 3 bases, there was a span of 11 bases. This CDR3 is 14 amino acids long.

This chain joins TRBV7-9 and TRBJ2-7; D possibly uses TRBD1 or TRBD2 (5 bases each). Germline CDR1 is SEHNR and CDR2 is FQNEAQ (reference sequence). The CDR3 has 13 residues. V dropped 6 bases and J dropped 5 bases, with 14 bases sitting between them. The CDR3 here is CASSYLGVDEQYF. CDR3 DNA: TGTGCCAGCAGTTACCTGGGGGTCGACGAGCAGTACTTC.

This chain joins TRBV28 and TRBJ1-4; tentatively, D is TRBD1 (5 bases). Germline V gives CDR1 MDHEN, CDR2 SYDVKM. V was cut by 3 bases and J by 8 bases, with 13 bases left in between. This CDR3 contains 14 residues. DNA of the CDR3: TGTGCCAGCAGTTTTGGGGGGGTTCCGGAAAAACTGTTTTTT. This translates into CASSFGGVPEKLFF.

The chain uses TRBV18 and TRBJ2-1; D is perhaps TRBD1 or TRBD2 (5 bases each). Germline loops: CDR1 KGHSH, CDR2 LQKENI. Between the trimmed V and J ends, which lost 3 bases and 7 bases, there was a span of 7 bases. CDR3 length: 12 residues. The CDR3 nucleotides read TGTGCCAGCTCACCCGGGGCAAATGAGCAGTTCTTC. Translated: CASSPGANEQFF.

This clone was observed a single time. V is TRBV10-1 and J is TRBJ2-1, with 10 bases aligning to TRBD1. The germline gives CDR1 WNHNN, CDR2 SYGVQD (reference sequence). The CDR3 runs 15 residues. J was trimmed by 5 bases and V by 6 bases; bases with no gene match: 7. CDR3 bases: TGCGCCAGCAGGGCCGGGACAGGGGCACACAATGAGCAGTTCTTC. It encodes CASRAGTGAHNEQFF.

The chain recombines TRBV7-8 with TRBJ2-4; 8 bases line up with TRBD1. Trimming took 1 base from V and 4 from J; bases not matched to a gene: 0. Per the germline V gene, CDR1 is SGHVS and CDR2 is FQNEAQ. CDR3 size: 14 residues. In DNA form, the CDR3 reads TGTGCCAGCAGCTTAGGGACAGGGAAAAACATTCAGTACTTC. It specifies CASSLGTGKNIQYF.